The T cell receptor (beta chain) described here comes from a study of blood T cell repertoires in COVID-19. Using immunoSEQ multiplex PCR, the repertoire was profiled, and TCRdb retains in-frame clones only, with some absent. The table has 45,000 to 55,000 clones, just over 85% seen once. This clone was picked up one time. Specimen: peripheral blood. This clonotype originated in a man between 65 and 85 years old with active COVID-19.

The CDR3 nucleotides read TGTGCCAGCAGTCCCGACAGGGGGTTCTCAGATACGCAGTATTTT. Translating gives CASSPDRGFSDTQYF. The rearrangement links TRBV6-5 to TRBJ2-3, with 9 bases lining up with TRBD1. The V and J ends lost 5 bases and 4 bases, in that order; junction bases with no gene match: 7. Germline-derived CDR1 and CDR2 are MNHEY and SVGAGI. This CDR3 comprises 15 residues.